These 17 T cell receptor beta chains were sequenced from one sample in a study of glioma-infiltrating T cells. Amplification of TCR alpha and beta CDR3 regions from RNA used iRepertoire nested multiplex PCR. TCRdb re-called the multiplex PCR reads through MiXCR, storing one row per CDR3 protein. The table records approximately 90,000 distinct CDR3 sequences, around a quarter of them present only once. The specimen sequenced was glioma tissue, nonneoplastic brain tissue, or PBMCs (not recorded which). These receptors were collected from a human donor with low-grade glioma or glioblastoma, undergoing nonglioma brain surgery, or in good health (not recorded which).

As concerns this clonotype: The missing conserved phenylalanine or tryptophan at the end of this CDR3 makes a read error likely. The V gene is TRBV12-3 or TRBV12-4, the J gene TRBJ1-1; 7 bases match TRBD1. The CDR3 spans 15 residues. V trimming: 8 bases; J trimming: 3 bases; junction bases outside the gene matches: 12. Here the CDR3 reads CASVGGRGRDTEAFL. The CDR3 DNA reads TGTGCCAGCGTAGGGGGGAGGGGGCGGGACACTGAAGCTTTCCTT.

As to this clonotype: A read error is possible here, since a much larger clone lies one base away. V is TRBV7-9 and J is TRBJ1-1, with D unclear. The germline gives CDR1 SEHNR, CDR2 FQNEAQ (reference sequence). This CDR3 has 14 residues. CDR3 region: CASSPGRTYTKAFF. DNA for the CDR3: TGTGCCAGCAGTCCTGGGAGAACCTACACTAAAGCTTTCTTT.

Only a few counts were recorded for this clonotype. This chain connects TRBV11-2 to TRBJ1-1; D gene ambiguous. The CDR3 is made up of 13 amino acids. Germline CDR1 and CDR2: SGHAT and FQNNGV. Trimming removed 2 bases at V and 3 bases at J, with 7 bases between. The chain's CDR3 is CASSLMGYTEAFF. The CDR3 nucleotides read TGTGCCAGCAGCTTAATGGGGTACACTGAAGCTTTCTTT.

This clonotype has at least ten counts. This chain joins TRBV7-9 and TRBJ2-7; 12 bases are a match to TRBD2. From germline, CDR1 is SEHNR and CDR2 FQNEAQ (reference sequence). The CDR3 extends over 14 amino acids. V was pared by 4 bases and J by 3 bases, with 1 base of the junction left unmatched. The CDR3: CASSSTSGSYEQYF. The CDR3 DNA sequence: TGTGCCAGCAGCTCGACTAGCGGGAGCTACGAGCAGTACTTC.

For this clonotype: A much larger clone differs by one base, so this may be a read error. The chain uses TRBV12-3 or TRBV12-4 and TRBJ2-3; no reliable D call. V lost 6 bases and J lost 7, with 11 bases in between. The length of the CDR3 is 12 residues. DNA for the CDR3: TGTGCCAGCAGCTTCCAGAGGAATACGCAGTATTTT. This translates into CASSFQRNTQYF.

CDR3 residues: CASSRTRPRDARNEQFF. The CDR3 DNA reads as TGTGCCAGCAGTCGAACCAGACCCCGGGACGCGAGGAATGAGCAGTTCTTC. The chain recombines TRBV12-3 or TRBV12-4 with TRBJ2-1; possibly TRBD1 or TRBD2 for D (5 bases each). V lost 5 bases and J lost 7, with 24 bases in between. The CDR3 extends over 17 amino acids.

Ten or more counts support this clonotype. V is TRBV27 and J is TRBJ2-1; 12 bases match TRBD1. The CDR3 is made up of 21 amino acids. Germline values: CDR1 MNHEY, CDR2 SMNVEV (reference sequence). V shed 5 bases, J shed 4 bases, and the junction held 21 bases outside the gene matches. The CDR3 nucleotides read TGTGCCAGCAGTCCCCCGGGACAGGGGGCAGGGCGGAGTTGGGCGTACAATGAGCAGTTCTTC. Its protein is CASSPPGQGAGRSWAYNEQFF.

About this clonotype itself: Just one base apart from a much larger clone, this may be a read error. This rearrangement joins TRBV7-8 to TRBJ2-5; TRBD1 aligns across 9 bases. CDR1 and CDR2 (germline): SGHVS, FQNEAQ. This CDR3 region has 15 residues. The ends lost 8 bases at V and 5 bases at J; junction bases unmatched: 12. CDR3 region: CASGNNRGRAETQYF. CDR3 DNA sequence: TGTGCCAGCGGCAACAACAGGGGGCGAGCGGAGACCCAGTACTTC.

This clonotype was seen ten or more times. CDR3 amino acids: CASSLVGAGNTEAFF. The CDR3 nucleotides are TGTGCCAGCAGCTTAGTTGGGGCGGGGAACACTGAAGCTTTCTTT. The chain couples TRBV7-2 to TRBJ1-1, with D possibly matching TRBD1 (5 bases). CDR1 and CDR2 from the germline V gene are SGHTA and FQGNSA. Trimming removed 1 base from V and 1 base from J, with 10 bases in between. There are 15 residues in the CDR3.

This clonotype came up many times. The rearrangement joins TRBV27 to TRBJ1-1, with 7 bases identical to TRBD1. V shed 5 bases and J 11 bases; nucleotides not matched to a gene: 29. The CDR3 extends over 19 amino acids. CDR1 and CDR2 (germline): MNHEY, SMNVEV (reference sequence). CDR3 nucleotide sequence: TGTGCCAGCAGTCCTTGGGGCGGAGGGGGCGAAGTGTACCTCCTAATGGCTTTCTTT. Encoded protein: CASSPWGGGGEVYLLMAFF.

This clonotype was observed at least ten times. V gene TRBV6-5 combines with J gene TRBJ1-5; D is perhaps TRBD1 (5 bases). V was trimmed by 0 bases and J by 1 base, leaving 7 bases between them. Germline V CDR1 and CDR2: MNHEY, SVGAGI. This CDR3 spans 15 amino acids. The CDR3 coding sequence is TGTGCCAGCAGTTACTCGAGGGGAAGCAATCAGCCCCAGCATTTT. Its protein is CASSYSRGSNQPQHF.

This clonotype was counted between two and nine times. J is TRBJ2-3 and V is TRBV19; 8 bases line up with TRBD1. This CDR3 is 14 amino acids long. Germline V gives CDR1 LNHDA, CDR2 SQIVND (reference sequence). V trimming: 0 bases; J trimming: 9 bases; junction bases outside the gene matches: 5. CDR3 DNA sequence: TGTGCCAGTAGTATAGACCAGGGGGCGGCGACGCAGTATTTT. It is translated as CASSIDQGAATQYF.

Regarding this clonotype: Given a much more abundant clone one base away, this may be a read error. V and J are TRBV11-2 and TRBJ2-1; the match to TRBD2 covers 9 bases. CDR3 length: 16 amino acids. Germline-derived CDR1 and CDR2 are SGHAT and FQNNGV. DNA of the CDR3: TGTGCCAGCAGCTTAGGGGCGGGAGGGCCGAACAATGGGCAGTTCTTC. The encoded protein is CASSLGAGGPNNGQFF.

This clonotype was recorded a few times. The CDR3 loop is CASSEERGSSYNEQFF. CDR3 coding DNA: TGTGCCAGCAGCGAAGAGCGGGGGAGCTCCTACAATGAGCAGTTCTTC. The rearrangement links TRBV7-9 to TRBJ2-1, with 8 bases lining up with TRBD2. CDR3 size: 16 residues. Germline V CDR1 and CDR2: SEHNR, FQNEAQ (reference sequence). Unmatched junction bases numbered 6, after V lost 5 bases and J lost 0 bases.

Ten or more counts support this clonotype. The chain joins TRBV6-1 to TRBJ1-1, with TRBD1 identical over 7 bases. Unmatched junction bases numbered 17, after V lost 5 bases and J lost 2 bases. The CDR3 covers 18 residues. Germline V CDR1 and CDR2: MNHNS, SASEGT. As DNA, the CDR3 is TGTGCCAGCAGTAGGGACAGCCAAACGGGGTCGAGAAACACTGAAGCTTTCTTT. Its protein is CASSRDSQTGSRNTEAFF.

V is TRBV19 and J is TRBJ2-3; 10 bases are a match to TRBD1. The CDR3 is made up of 16 amino acids. CDR1 is LNHDA and CDR2 is SQIVND in the germline V gene (reference sequence). V dropped 4 bases and J dropped 3; count of bases not matched to a gene: 7. The CDR3: CASSNRQGAFTDTQYF. The CDR3 DNA sequence: TGTGCCAGTAGTAACCGACAGGGGGCTTTTACAGATACGCAGTATTTT.

In its sample, this clonotype was seen many times. The chain joins TRBV6-1 to TRBJ2-1; D unresolved. Germline-derived CDR1 and CDR2 are MNHNS and SASEGT. Trimming removed 3 bases from V and 5 bases from J, with 8 bases in between. CDR3 size: 13 residues. The CDR3 protein is CASSDGRNNEQFF. The CDR3 nucleotides are TGTGCCAGCAGTGACGGGCGAAACAATGAGCAGTTCTTC.